Shown below are 8 T cell receptor beta chains from a single sample sequenced in a study of blood T cells in healthy people across ages. Primers used in a second PCR of roughly 7 to 12 cycles were a sample-barcoded 5' primer and a J-beta primer mix. TCRdb independently ran MiXCR on the 5' RACE reads; one entry per CDR3 protein. The sample consists of 540,000 or so distinct CDR3 sequences, 25% to 30% of them appearing once. The sample taken for sequencing was blood. The receptors stem from a woman aged 70-85 years in good health.

The sample holds a few counts of this clonotype. The rearrangement joins TRBV29-1 to TRBJ2-5; 7 positions agree with TRBD1. CDR1 and CDR2 from the germline V gene are SQVTM and ANQGSEA. V was clipped by 3 bases and J by 5 bases; unmatched bases: 3. This CDR3 is 12 amino acids long. For the CDR3, the DNA is TGCAGCGTTGACCCCAGGGGGGAGACCCAGTACTTC. It specifies CSVDPRGETQYF. Variable domain in full (rest from reference TRBV29-1 and TRBJ2-5): SAVISQKPSRDICQRGTSLTIQCQVDSQVTMMFWYRQQPGQSLTLIATANQGSEATYESGFVIDKFPISRPNLTFSTLTVSNMSPEDSSIYLCSVDPRGETQYFGPGTRLLVL.

Only a few counts were recorded for this clonotype. V gene TRBV12-3 or TRBV12-4 combines with J gene TRBJ2-3; 8 bases are a match to TRBD1. V lost 5 bases to trimming and J lost 5 bases; unmatched junction nucleotides: 6. The CDR3 has 14 residues. The CDR3 reads CASSPDRVGDTQYF. The CDR3, as DNA: TGTGCCAGCAGTCCGGACAGGGTTGGAGATACGCAGTATTTT.

This clonotype has more than one count but fewer than ten. This sequence joins TRBV7-9 and TRBJ1-1; D possibly corresponds to TRBD1 (5 bases). The CDR3 runs to 15 residues. V lost 6 bases, J lost 1 base, and 15 bases lay in between. Looked up from germline, CDR1 is SEHNR and CDR2 is FQNEAQ (reference sequence). CDR3 in amino acids: CASRTGTATNTEAFF. The DNA for the CDR3 is TGTGCCAGCAGAACCGGGACGGCGACGAACACTGAAGCTTTCTTT.

This clonotype was observed a handful of times. The V gene is TRBV7-2, the J gene TRBJ2-5; TRBD2 agrees at 11 bases. The CDR3 covers 16 residues. Germline values: CDR1 SGHTA, CDR2 FQGNSA. Trimming took 5 bases from V and 5 from J; bases not matched to a gene: 10. CDR3 in DNA: TGTGCCAGCAGCATCATAGTAGCGGGGGGGCAGGAGACCCAGTACTTC. Translation: CASSIIVAGGQETQYF.

This clonotype was seen a handful of times. The chain couples TRBV7-2 to TRBJ1-6; 9 bases fit TRBD1. This CDR3 spans 15 amino acids. CDR1 and CDR2 from the germline V gene are SGHTA and FQGNSA. Trimming took 1 base from V and 10 from J; bases not matched to a gene: 5. CDR3 sequence reads: CASSLGDRDRSPLHF. Written as DNA, the CDR3 is TGTGCCAGCAGCTTAGGGGACAGGGACAGGTCACCCCTCCACTTT.

This chain connects TRBV29-1 to TRBJ2-1; D unclear. Germline V gene data show CDR1 as SQVTM and CDR2 as ANQGSEA. V was pared by 1 base and J by 4 bases, with 17 bases between. The length of the CDR3 is 16 residues. DNA for the CDR3: TGCAGCGTTGAAGGGGTGGCAGAAGGAGTTTACAATGAGCAGTTCTTC. Its protein is CSVEGVAEGVYNEQFF.

The V and J genes are TRBV3-1 and TRBJ2-5; D gene unclear. V gave up 0 bases and J gave up 2 bases, with 7 bases separating them. Germline V lookup: CDR1 LGHDT, CDR2 YNNKEL (reference sequence). The CDR3 totals 14 residues. CDR3 amino acids: CASSQEILQETQYF. The CDR3 bases are TGTGCCAGCAGCCAAGAAATCCTTCAAGAGACCCAGTACTTC.

The gene calls are TRBV20-1 and TRBJ2-7; D possibly corresponds to TRBD2 (7 bases). The CDR3 sequence is 16 residues long. Trimming removed 1 base from V and 0 bases from J, with 16 bases in between. The germline V gene encodes CDR1 DFQATT and CDR2 SNEGSKA (reference sequence). CDR3 sequence: CSARGGGGSSSYEQYF. The CDR3 DNA reads TGCAGTGCTAGAGGTGGGGGGGGCTCTAGCTCCTACGAGCAGTACTTC.